This T cell receptor beta chain was recovered during a study of CD8 T cells in Susac syndrome. General study findings and limits: The study acknowledged a relatively small number of individuals in its TCR sequencing and HLA analysis.

Germline CDR1 and CDR2: PRHDT and FYEKMQ (reference sequence). The CDR3 contains 16 residues. After removal of 4 bases from V and 6 bases from J, the junction contained 12 bases not matched to a gene. The multiple sclerosis control cohort comprised treatment-naive individuals presenting with stable or active relapsing-remitting disease. Random-hexamer reverse transcription was applied to roughly 0.45 to 1 ug RNA. TCRdb re-called the immunoSEQ multiplex PCR reads with MiXCR, one entry per CDR3 protein. This table holds some 76,000 distinct CDR3 sequences, 75% to 95% found once. Comment on this clonotype: The antigen is unknown.

The clonotype originates from a human donor with multiple sclerosis. The sequenced sample was CD8+ T cells from PBMCs. V and J are TRBV13 and TRBJ1-2; 9 bases are a match to TRBD1. CDR3 sequence reads: CASSSYRSTGGHGYTF. The CDR3 region has the DNA TGTGCCAGCAGCTCCTATCGGTCAACAGGGGGCCATGGCTACACCTTC. Full variable domain (remainder filled in from reference TRBV13 and TRBJ1-2): AAGVIQSPRHLIKEKRETATLKCYPIPRHDTVYWYQQGPGQDPQFLISFYEKMQSDKGSIPDRFSAQQFSDYHSELNMSSLELGDSALYFCASSSYRSTGGHGYTFGSGTRLTVV.